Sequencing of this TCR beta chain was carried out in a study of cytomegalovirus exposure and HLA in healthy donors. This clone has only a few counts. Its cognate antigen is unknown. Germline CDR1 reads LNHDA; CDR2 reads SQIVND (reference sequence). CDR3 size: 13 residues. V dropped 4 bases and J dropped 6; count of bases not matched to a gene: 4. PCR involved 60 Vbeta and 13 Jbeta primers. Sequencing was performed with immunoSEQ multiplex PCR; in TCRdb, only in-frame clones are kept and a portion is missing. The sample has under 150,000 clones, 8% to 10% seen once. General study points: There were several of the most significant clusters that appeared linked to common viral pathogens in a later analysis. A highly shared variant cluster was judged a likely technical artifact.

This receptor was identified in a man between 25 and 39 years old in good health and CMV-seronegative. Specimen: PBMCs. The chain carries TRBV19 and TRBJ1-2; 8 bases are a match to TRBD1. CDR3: CASSTTGGDGYTF. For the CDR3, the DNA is TGTGCCAGTAGTACCACAGGGGGGGATGGCTACACCTTC.